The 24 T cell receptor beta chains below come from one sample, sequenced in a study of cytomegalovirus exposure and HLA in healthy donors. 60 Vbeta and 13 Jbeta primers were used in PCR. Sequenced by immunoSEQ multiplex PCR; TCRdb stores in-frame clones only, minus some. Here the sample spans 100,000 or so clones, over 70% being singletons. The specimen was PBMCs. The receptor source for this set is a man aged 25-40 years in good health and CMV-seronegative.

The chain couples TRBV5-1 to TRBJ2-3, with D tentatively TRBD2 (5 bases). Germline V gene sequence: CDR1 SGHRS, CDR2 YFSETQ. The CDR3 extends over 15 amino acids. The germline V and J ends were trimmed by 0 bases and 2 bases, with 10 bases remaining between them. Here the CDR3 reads CASSLDTADTDTQYF. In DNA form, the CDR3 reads TGCGCCAGCAGCTTGGATACAGCGGACACAGATACGCAGTATTTT.

CDR3 nucleotides: TGTGCCAGCAGCACATTAGCGGGTGGGGAGCAGTACTTC. It encodes CASSTLAGGEQYF. V usage is TRBV5-5 and J usage is TRBJ2-7; 7 bases are shared with TRBD2. The CDR3 spans 13 residues. Germline V gives CDR1 SGHKS, CDR2 YYEKEE (reference sequence). Trimming cost V 4 bases and J 7 bases; bases outside gene matches: 8. The full variable domain, with the rest looked up from reference TRBV5-5 and TRBJ2-7, is DAGVTQSPTHLIKTRGQQVTLRCSPISGHKSVSWYQQVLGQGPQFIFQYYEKEERGRGNFPDRFSARQFPNYSSELNVNALLLGDSALYLCASSTLAGGEQYFGPGTRLTVT.

The CDR3 DNA is TGTGCCAGCAGCCAAAGGGCTAGCGTCAACAATGAGCAGTTCTTC. It codes for CASSQRASVNNEQFF. The V call is TRBV4-2, the J call TRBJ2-1, with TRBD2 as a possible D gene (6 bases). CDR1 and CDR2 (germline): LGHNA, YNFKEQ. This CDR3 is built from 15 residues. V was cut by 2 bases and J by 5 bases, with 13 bases left in between.

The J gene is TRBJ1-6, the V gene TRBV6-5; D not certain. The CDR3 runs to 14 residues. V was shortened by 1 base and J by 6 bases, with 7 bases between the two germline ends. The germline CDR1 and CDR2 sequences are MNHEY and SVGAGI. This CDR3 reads CASSYFFGNSPLHF. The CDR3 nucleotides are TGTGCCAGCAGTTACTTCTTCGGTAATTCACCCCTCCACTTT.

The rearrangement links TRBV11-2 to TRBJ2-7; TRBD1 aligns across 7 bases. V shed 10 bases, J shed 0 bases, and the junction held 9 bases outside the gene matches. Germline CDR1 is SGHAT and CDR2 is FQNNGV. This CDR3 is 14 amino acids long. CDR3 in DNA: TGTGCCACACGACAGGGCCATTCCTCCTACGAGCAGTACTTC. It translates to CATRQGHSSYEQYF.

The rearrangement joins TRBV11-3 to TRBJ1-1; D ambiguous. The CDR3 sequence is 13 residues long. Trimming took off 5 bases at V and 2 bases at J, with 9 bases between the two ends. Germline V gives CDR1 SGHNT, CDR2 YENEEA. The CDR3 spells CASSDGSNTEAFF. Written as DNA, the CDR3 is TGTGCCAGCAGCGACGGGTCTAACACTGAAGCTTTCTTT.

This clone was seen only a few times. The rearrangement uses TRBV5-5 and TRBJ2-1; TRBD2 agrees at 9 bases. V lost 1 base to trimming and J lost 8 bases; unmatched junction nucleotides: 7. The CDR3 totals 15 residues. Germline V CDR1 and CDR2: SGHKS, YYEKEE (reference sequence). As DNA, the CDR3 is TGTGCCAGCAGCTTGTCCCTAGCGGGGTGGGATGAGCAGTTCTTC. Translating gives CASSLSLAGWDEQFF.

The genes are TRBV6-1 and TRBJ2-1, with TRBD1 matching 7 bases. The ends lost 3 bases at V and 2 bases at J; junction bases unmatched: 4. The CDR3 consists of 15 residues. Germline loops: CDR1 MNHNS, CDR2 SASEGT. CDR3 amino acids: CASSDEGAPYNEQFF. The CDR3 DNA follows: TGTGCCAGCAGTGATGAGGGGGCTCCCTACAATGAGCAGTTCTTC.

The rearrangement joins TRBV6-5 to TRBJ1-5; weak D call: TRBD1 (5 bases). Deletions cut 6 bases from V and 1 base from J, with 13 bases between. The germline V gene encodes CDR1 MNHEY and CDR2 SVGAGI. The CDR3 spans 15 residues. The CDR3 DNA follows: TGTGCCAGCAGCCCCTGGGCAGGGAGCAATCAGCCCCAGCATTTT. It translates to CASSPWAGSNQPQHF.

The CDR3 DNA reads as TGCAGCGTTGACGGACAGGGGGCGGAGACCCAGTACTTC. Amino acids: CSVDGQGAETQYF. V is TRBV29-1 and J is TRBJ2-5, with 11 bases identical to TRBD1. V trimming: 3 bases; J trimming: 5 bases; junction bases outside the gene matches: 2. This CDR3 region has 13 residues. Germline loops: CDR1 SQVTM, CDR2 ANQGSEA.

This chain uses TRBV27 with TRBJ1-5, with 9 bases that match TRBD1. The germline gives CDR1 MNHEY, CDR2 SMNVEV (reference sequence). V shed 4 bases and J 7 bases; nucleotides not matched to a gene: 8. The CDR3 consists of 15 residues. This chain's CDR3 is CASSSGQGREQPQHF. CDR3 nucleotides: TGTGCCAGCAGTTCGGGACAGGGAAGGGAGCAGCCCCAGCATTTT.

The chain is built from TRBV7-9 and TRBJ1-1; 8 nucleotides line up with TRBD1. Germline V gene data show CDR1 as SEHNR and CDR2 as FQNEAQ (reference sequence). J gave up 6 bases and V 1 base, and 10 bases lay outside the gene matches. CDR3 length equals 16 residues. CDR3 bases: TGTGCCAGCAGCTTAGGGATTCCTGGCAGGGGGCCTGAAGCTTTCTTT. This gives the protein CASSLGIPGRGPEAFF.

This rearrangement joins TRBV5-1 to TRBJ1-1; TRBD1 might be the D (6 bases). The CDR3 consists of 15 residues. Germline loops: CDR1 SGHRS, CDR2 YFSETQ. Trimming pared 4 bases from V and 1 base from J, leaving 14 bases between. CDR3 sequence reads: CASSIQGQANTEAFF. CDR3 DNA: TGCGCCAGCAGCATCCAGGGGCAGGCGAACACTGAAGCTTTCTTT.

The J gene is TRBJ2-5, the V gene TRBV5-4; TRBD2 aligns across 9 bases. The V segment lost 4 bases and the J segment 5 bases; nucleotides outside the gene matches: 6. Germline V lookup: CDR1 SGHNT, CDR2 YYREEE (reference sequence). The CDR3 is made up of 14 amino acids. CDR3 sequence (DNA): TGTGCCAGCAGCCTTATAGCGGGAGTGGAGACCCAGTACTTC. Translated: CASSLIAGVETQYF.

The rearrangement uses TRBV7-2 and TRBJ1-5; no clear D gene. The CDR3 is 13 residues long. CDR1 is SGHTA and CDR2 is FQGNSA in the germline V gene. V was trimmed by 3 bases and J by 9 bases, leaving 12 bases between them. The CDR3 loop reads CASSLATSGPQHF. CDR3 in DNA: TGTGCCAGCAGCTTGGCCACCTCGGGGCCCCAGCATTTT.

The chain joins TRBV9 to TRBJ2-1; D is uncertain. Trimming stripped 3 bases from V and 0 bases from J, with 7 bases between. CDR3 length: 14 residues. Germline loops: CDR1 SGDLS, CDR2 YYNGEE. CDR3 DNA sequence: TGTGCCAGCAGCGACGGCGGCTCCTACAATGAGCAGTTCTTC. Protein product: CASSDGGSYNEQFF.

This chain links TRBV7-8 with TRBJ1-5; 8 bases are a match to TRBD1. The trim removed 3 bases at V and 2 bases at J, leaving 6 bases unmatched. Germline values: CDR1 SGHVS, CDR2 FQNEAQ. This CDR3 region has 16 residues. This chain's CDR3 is CASSFQGAGGNQPQHF. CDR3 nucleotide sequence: TGTGCCAGCAGCTTTCAGGGGGCAGGAGGCAATCAGCCCCAGCATTTT. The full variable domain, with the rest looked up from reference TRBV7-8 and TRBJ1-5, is GAGVSQSPRYKVAKRGQDVALRCDPISGHVSLFWYQQALGQGPEFLTYFQNEAQLDKSGLPSDRFFAERPEGSVSTLKIQRTQQEDSAVYLCASSFQGAGGNQPQHFGDGTRLSIL.

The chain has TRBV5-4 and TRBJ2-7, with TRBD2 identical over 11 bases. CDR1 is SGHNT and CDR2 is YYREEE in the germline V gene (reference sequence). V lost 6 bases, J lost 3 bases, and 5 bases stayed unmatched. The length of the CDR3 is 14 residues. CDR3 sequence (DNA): TGTGCCAGCAAACCGGGACTAGCGGACTACGAGCAGTACTTC. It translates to CASKPGLADYEQYF.

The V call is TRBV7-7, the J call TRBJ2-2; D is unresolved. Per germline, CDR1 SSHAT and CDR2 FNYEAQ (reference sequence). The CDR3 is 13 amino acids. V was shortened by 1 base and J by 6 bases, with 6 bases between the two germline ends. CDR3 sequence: CASSLGVAGELFF. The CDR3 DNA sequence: TGTGCCAGCAGCTTAGGAGTGGCCGGGGAGCTGTTTTTT.

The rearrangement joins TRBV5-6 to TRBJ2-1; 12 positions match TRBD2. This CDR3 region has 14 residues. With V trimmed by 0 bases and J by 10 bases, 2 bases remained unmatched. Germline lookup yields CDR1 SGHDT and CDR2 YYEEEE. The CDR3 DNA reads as TGTGCCAGCAGCTTGGGGACTAGCGGGATAGAGCAGTTCTTC. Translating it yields CASSLGTSGIEQFF.

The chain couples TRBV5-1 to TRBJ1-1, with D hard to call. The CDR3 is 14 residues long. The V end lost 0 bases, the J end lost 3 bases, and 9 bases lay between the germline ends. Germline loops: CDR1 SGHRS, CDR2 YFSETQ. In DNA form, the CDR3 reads TGCGCCAGCAGCTTGGGCCGAGGCGACACTGAAGCTTTCTTT. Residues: CASSLGRGDTEAFF.

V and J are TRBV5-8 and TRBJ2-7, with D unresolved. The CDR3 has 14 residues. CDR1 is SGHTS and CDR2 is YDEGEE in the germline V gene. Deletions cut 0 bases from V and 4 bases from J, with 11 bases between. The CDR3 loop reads CASSLATLKYEQYF. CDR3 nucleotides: TGTGCCAGCAGCTTGGCTACTCTAAAGTACGAGCAGTACTTC.

Here the CDR3 DNA reads TGTGCCAGTAGCTTGACAGGGATTAGCAATCAGCCCCAGCATTTT. It encodes CASSLTGISNQPQHF. This chain uses TRBV19 with TRBJ1-5, with 7 bases lining up with TRBD1. CDR3 size: 15 residues. Germline CDR1 and CDR2: LNHDA and SQIVND (reference sequence). With V trimmed by 6 bases and J by 0 bases, 5 bases remained unmatched.

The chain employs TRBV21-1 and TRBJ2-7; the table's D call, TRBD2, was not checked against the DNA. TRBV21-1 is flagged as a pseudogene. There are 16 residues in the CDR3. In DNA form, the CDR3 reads TGTGCCAGCAGCACACAACTAGCGGGAGGGCCCTACGAGCAGTACTTC. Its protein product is CASSTQLAGGPYEQYF.